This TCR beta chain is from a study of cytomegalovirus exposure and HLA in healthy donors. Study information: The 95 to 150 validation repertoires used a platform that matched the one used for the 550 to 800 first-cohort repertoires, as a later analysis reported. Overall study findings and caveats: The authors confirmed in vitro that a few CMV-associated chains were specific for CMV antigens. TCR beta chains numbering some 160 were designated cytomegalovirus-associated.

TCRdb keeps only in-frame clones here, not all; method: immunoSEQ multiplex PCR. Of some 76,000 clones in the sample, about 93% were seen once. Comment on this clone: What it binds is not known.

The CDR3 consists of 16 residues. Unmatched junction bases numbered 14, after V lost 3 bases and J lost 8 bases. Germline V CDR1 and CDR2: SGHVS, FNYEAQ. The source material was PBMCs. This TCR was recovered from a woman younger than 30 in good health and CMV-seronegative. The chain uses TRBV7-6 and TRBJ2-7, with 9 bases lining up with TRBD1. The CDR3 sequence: CASSLEGQGPGRQQYF. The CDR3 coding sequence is TGTGCCAGCAGCTTGGAAGGACAGGGGCCCGGAAGGCAGCAGTACTTC.